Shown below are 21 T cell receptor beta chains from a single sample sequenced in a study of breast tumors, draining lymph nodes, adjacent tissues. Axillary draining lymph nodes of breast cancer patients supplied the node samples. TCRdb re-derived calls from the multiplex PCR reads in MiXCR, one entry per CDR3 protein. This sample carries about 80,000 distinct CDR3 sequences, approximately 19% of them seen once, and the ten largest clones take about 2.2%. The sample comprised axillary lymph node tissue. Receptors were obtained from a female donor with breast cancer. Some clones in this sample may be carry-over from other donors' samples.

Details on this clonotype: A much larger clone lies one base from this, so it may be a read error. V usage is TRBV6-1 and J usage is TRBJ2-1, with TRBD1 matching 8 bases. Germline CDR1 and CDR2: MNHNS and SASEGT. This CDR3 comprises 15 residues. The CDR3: CVSSEAGGRFDEQFF. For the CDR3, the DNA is TGTGTCAGCAGTGAAGCAGGGGGCCGGTTTGATGAGCAGTTCTTC.

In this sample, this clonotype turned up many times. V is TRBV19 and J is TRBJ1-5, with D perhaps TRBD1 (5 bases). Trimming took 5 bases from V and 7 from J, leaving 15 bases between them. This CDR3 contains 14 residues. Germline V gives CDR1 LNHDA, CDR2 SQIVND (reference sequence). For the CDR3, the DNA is TGTGCCAGTAGTCCCGGGGACCTCGGGCAGCCCCAGCATTTT. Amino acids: CASSPGDLGQPQHF.

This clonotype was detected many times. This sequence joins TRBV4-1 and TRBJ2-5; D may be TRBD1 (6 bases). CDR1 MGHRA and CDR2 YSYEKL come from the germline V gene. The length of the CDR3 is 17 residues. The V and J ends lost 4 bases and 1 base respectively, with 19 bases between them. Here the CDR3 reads CASSPQGGQIIQETQYF. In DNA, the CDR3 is TGCGCCAGCAGCCCCCAAGGTGGACAGATAATCCAAGAGACCCAGTACTTC.

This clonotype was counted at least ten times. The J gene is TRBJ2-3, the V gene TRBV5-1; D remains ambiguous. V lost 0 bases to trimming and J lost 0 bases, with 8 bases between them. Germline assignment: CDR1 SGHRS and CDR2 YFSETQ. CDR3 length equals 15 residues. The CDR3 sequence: CASSLDLPSTDTQYF. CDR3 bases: TGCGCCAGCAGCTTGGATCTGCCCAGCACAGATACGCAGTATTTT. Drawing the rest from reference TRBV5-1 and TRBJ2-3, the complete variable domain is KAGVTQTPRYLIKTRGQQVTLSCSPISGHRSVSWYQQTPGQGLQFLFEYFSETQRNKGNFPGRFSGRQFSNSRSEMNVSTLELGDSALYLCASSLDLPSTDTQYFGPGTRLTVL.

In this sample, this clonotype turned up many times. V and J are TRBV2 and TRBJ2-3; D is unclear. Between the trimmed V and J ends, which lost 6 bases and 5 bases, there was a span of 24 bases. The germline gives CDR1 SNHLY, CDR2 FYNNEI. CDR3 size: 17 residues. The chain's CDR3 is CASSLDDSIQRGDTQYF. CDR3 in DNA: TGTGCCAGCAGCCTCGACGATAGTATTCAGCGAGGAGATACGCAGTATTTT.

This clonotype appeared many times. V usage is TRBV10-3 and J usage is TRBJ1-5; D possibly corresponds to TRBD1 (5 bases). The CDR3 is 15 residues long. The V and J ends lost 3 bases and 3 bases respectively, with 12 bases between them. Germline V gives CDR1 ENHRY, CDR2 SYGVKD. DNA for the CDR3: TGTGCCATCAGTGATCGTCAGGGATACAATCAGCCCCAGCATTTT. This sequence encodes CAISDRQGYNQPQHF.

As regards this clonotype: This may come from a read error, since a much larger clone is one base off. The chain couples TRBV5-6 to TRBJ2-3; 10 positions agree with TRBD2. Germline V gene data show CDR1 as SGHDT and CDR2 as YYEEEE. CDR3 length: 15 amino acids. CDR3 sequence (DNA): TGTGCCGGCAGCGCCACCGGGACTAGCGTTGTTACGCAGTATTTT. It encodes CAGSATGTSVVTQYF.

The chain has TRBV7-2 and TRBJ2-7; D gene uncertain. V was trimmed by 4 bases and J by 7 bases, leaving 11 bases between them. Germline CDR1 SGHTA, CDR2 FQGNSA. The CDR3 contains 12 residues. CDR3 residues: CASSYIGREQYF. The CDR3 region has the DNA TGTGCCAGCAGCTATATCGGGCGGGAGCAGTACTTC.

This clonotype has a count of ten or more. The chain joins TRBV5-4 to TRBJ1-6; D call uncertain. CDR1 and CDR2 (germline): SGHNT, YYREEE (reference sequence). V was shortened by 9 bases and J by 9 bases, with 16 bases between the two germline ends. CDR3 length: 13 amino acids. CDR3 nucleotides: TGTGCCACTCGACGAAATCCGAGTTCACCCCTCCACTTT. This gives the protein CATRRNPSSPLHF.

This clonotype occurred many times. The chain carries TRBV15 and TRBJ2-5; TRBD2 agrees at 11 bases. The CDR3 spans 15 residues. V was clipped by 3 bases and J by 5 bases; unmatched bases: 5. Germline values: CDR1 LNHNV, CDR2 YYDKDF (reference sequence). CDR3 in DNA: TGTGCCACCAGCAGTAGCGGGAGGGCCATGGAGACCCAGTACTTC. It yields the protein CATSSSGRAMETQYF.

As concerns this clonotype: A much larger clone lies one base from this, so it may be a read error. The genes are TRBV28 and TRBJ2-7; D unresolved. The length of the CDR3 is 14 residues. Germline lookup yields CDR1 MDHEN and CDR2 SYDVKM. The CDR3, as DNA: TGTGTCAGCAGTCCCCCGGCAGTCTCCTACGAGCAGTACTTC. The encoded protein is CVSSPPAVSYEQYF.

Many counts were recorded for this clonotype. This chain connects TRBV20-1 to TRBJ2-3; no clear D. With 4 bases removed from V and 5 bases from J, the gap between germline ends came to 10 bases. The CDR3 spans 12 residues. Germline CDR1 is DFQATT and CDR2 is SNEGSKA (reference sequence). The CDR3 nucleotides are TGCAGTGCTACGGACGTGGGAGATACGCAGTATTTT. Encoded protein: CSATDVGDTQYF.

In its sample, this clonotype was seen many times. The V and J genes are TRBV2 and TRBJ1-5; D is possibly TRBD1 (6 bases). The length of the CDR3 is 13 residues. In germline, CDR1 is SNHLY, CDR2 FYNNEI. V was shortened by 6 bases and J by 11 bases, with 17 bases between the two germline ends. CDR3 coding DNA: TGTGCCAGCAGCCGGGACAAAGGGGGTTCCCAGCATTTT. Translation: CASSRDKGGSQHF.

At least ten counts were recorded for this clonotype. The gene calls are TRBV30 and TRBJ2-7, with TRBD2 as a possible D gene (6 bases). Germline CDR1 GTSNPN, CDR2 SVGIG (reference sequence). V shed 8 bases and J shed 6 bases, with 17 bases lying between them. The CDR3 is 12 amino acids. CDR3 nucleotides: TGTGCCCGGACGGGACTCCCCGGCGAGCAGTACTTC. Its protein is CARTGLPGEQYF.

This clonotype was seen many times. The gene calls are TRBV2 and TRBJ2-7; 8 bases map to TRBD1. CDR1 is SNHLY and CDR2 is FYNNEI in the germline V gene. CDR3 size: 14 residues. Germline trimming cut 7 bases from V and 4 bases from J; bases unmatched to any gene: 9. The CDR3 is CASNAQGEEYEQYF. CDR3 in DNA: TGTGCCAGCAACGCACAGGGGGAAGAATACGAGCAGTACTTC.

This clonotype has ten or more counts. The CDR3, as DNA: TGTGCCAGTAGTCTCCAGACAGCTAACTATGGCTACACCTTC. Its protein product is CASSLQTANYGYTF. This rearrangement joins TRBV19 to TRBJ1-2, with D perhaps TRBD1 (5 bases). The germline V and J ends were trimmed by 5 bases and 0 bases, with 10 bases remaining between them. Per germline, CDR1 LNHDA and CDR2 SQIVND (reference sequence). CDR3 length: 14 residues.

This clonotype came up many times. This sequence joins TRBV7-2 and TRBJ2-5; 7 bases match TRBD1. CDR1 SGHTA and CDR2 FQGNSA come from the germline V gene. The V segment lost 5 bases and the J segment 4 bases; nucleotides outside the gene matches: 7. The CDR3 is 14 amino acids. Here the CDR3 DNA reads TGTGCCAGCAGCCTAGGGGGCGATCCAGAGACCCAGTACTTC. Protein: CASSLGGDPETQYF. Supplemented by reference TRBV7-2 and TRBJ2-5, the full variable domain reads GAGVSQSPSNKVTEKGKDVELRCDPISGHTALYWYRQSLGQGLEFLIYFQGNSAPDKSGLPSDRFSAERTGGSVSTLTIQRTQQEDSAVYLCASSLGGDPETQYFGPGTRLLVL.

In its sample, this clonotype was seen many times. The CDR3: CASSLEGLYEQYF. The CDR3 nucleotides are TGTGCCAGCAGCTTGGAAGGACTCTACGAGCAGTACTTC. The genes are TRBV5-4 and TRBJ2-7; TRBD2 might be the D (5 bases). Germline V lookup: CDR1 SGHNT, CDR2 YYREEE (reference sequence). There are 13 residues in the CDR3. Trimming took off 0 bases at V and 3 bases at J, with 7 bases between the two ends.

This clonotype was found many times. The chain's CDR3 is CASSLWGGETQYF. CDR3 coding DNA: TGTGCCAGCAGCTTATGGGGTGGGGAGACCCAGTACTTC. J is TRBJ2-5 and V is TRBV5-8; unclear D gene. The V end lost 2 bases, the J end lost 5 bases, and 10 bases lay between the germline ends. The CDR3 is made up of 13 amino acids. Germline lookup yields CDR1 SGHTS and CDR2 YDEGEE.

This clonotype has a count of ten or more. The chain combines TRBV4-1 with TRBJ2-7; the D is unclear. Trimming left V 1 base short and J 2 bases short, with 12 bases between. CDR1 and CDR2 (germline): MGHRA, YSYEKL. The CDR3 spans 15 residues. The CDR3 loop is CASSQAPDIAYEQYF. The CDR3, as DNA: TGCGCCAGCAGCCAAGCTCCAGACATTGCCTACGAGCAGTACTTC.

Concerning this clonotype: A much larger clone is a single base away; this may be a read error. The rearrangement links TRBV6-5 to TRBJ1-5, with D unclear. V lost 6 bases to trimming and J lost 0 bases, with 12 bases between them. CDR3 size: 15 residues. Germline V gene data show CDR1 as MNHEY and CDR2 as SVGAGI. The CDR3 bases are TGTGCCAGCAGGCGGACGGCATATAGCAATCAGCCCCAGCATTTT. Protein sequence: CASRRTAYSNQPQHF.